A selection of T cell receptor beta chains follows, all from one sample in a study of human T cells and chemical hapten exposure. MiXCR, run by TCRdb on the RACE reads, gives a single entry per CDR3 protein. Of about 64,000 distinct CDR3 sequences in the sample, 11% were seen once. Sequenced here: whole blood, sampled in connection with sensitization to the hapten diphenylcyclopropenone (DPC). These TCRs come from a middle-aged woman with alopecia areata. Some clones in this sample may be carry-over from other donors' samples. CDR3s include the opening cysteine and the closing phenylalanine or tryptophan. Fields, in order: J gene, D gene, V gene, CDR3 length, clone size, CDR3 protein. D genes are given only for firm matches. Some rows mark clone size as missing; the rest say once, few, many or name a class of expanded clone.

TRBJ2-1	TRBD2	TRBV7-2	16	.	CASSLALAGGTHEQFF
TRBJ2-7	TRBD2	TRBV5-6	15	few	CASSLRTSGGYEQYF
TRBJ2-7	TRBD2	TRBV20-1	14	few	CSAPLRGASYEQYF
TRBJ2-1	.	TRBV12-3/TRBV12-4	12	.	CASSTGFGEQFF
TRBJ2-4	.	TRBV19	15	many	CASSTAGASKNIQYF
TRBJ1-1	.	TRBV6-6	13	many	CASSYLMNTEAFF
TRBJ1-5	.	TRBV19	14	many	CASSIAWGNQPQHF
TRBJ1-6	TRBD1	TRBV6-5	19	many	CASSYYDSPGTGANSPLHF
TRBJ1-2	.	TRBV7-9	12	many	CASSSGRAGYTF
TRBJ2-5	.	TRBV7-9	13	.	CASSLAGVETQYF
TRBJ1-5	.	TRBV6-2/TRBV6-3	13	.	CASSSRGYQPQHF
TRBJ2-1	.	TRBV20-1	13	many	CSLQTGAVYEQFF
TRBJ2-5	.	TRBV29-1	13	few	CSATRGGQETQYF
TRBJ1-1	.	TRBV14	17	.	CASSQDHFGPQNTEAFF
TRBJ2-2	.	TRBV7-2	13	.	CASSLKGAGELFF
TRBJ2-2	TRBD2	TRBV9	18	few	CASSVGATSGRAGGELFF
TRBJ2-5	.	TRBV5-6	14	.	CASSSAGRRETQYF
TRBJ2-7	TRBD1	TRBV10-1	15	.	CASRAGQESSYEQYF
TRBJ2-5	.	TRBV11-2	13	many	CASSKGTQETQYF
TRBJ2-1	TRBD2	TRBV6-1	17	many	CASSELAGGGGNNEQFF
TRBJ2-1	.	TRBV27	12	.	CASSTGRERVFF
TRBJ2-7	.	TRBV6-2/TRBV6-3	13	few	CASGRGISYEQYF
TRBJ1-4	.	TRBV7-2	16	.	CASGWLGAGDNEKLFF
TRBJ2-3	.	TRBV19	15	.	CASSTPKGLTDTQYF
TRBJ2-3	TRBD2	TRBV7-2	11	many	CASSPGTSLDF
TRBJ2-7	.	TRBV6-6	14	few	CASSYSNQDGTQYF